Presented here are 15 T cell receptor beta chains from one specimen sequenced in a study of T cells in women clearing cervical HPV infection. Data came from immunoSEQ multiplex PCR; TCRdb stores just in-frame clones and leaves some out. This sample contains about 33,000 clones. Material for sequencing was blood buffy coat. The receptors were gathered from a woman between 18 and 70 years old with a cervical HPV16 infection that either progressed to CIN3+ or cleared (not recorded which).

About this clone: The DNA ends 3 residues before the CDR3 does, and the rest of the CDR3 is filled in from the germline J gene. This sequence joins TRBV5-1 and TRBJ1-1; no reliable D call. This CDR3 spans 14 amino acids. CDR1 and CDR2 (germline): SGHRS, YFSETQ. Trimming took off 2 bases at V and 5 bases at J, with 13 bases between the two ends. Incomplete CDR3 DNA: TGCGCCAGCAGCTTACGGGGTGGAAGAACTGAA. Amino acids: CASSLRGGRTE. The full CDR3 is CASSLRGGRTEAFF.

With regard to this clone: The CDR3 is cut off 3 residues early in the read; its end comes from the germline J gene. V usage is TRBV7-9 and J usage is TRBJ2-2; 7 bases map to TRBD1. This CDR3 has 14 amino acids. V was pared by 7 bases and J by 5 bases, with 7 bases of the junction left unmatched. Germline V lookup: CDR1 SEHNR, CDR2 FQNEAQ (reference sequence). The CDR3 loop is CASTSPRGTGELFF. The covered CDR3 bases are TGTGCCAGCACCTCACCCAGGGGGACCGGGGAG.

Details on this clone: The read finishes 3 residues shy of the CDR3 end, and the germline J gene is used to complete it. The chain is built from TRBV20-1 and TRBJ1-1; perhaps TRBD1 as D (5 bases). CDR1 is DFQATT, CDR2 SNEGSKA, per germline (reference sequence). V was shortened by 1 base and J by 5 bases, with 17 bases between the two germline ends. The CDR3 has 15 amino acids. This chain's CDR3 is CSARGWGGARTEAFF. Partial CDR3 DNA: TGCAGTGCTAGAGGGTGGGGAGGGGCGCGTACTGAA.

Details on this clone: Coverage ceases 3 residues before the CDR3 finishes, and the germline J gene fills in the end. The gene calls are TRBV29-1 and TRBJ2-7, with D perhaps TRBD1 (7 bases). There are 13 residues in the CDR3. V was shortened by 8 bases and J by 3 bases, with 17 bases between the two germline ends. Germline CDR1 is SQVTM and CDR2 is ANQGSEA. CDR3 sequence reads: CSPGRQGLYEQYF. CDR3 bases read: TGCAGCCCAGGGCGACAGGGACTCTACGAG.

CDR3 DNA (partial): TGTGCCAGCTCACCACCGAATAGATACTCTGGGGCCAACGTC. Its protein is CASSPPNRYSGANV. The full CDR3 reads CASSPPNRYSGANVLTF. V and J are TRBV18 and TRBJ2-6; D not certain. The read ends 3 residues shy of where the CDR3 ends; the end is completed using the germline J gene. There are 17 residues in the CDR3. CDR1 is KGHSH, CDR2 LQKENI, per germline. V shed 0 bases and J shed 0 bases, with 9 bases lying between them.

As regards this clone: The read gets to within 3 residues of the CDR3 end, and the germline J gene fills in the rest. The chain carries TRBV6-1 and TRBJ2-3; D is unclear. This CDR3 spans 13 amino acids. Germline CDR1 is MNHNS and CDR2 is SASEGT. Trimming shortened V by 4 bases and J by 5 bases, and 10 bases separated the two germline ends. CDR3 DNA (partial): TGTGCCAGCAGTGGGGCTCCCGAAGATACG. This encodes CASSGAPEDT. In full, the CDR3 is CASSGAPEDTQYF.

For this clone: The read gets to within 3 residues of the CDR3 end, and the germline J gene fills in the rest. The chain uses TRBV18 and TRBJ2-3; perhaps TRBD2 as D (6 bases). Trimming stripped 3 bases from V and 1 base from J, with 11 bases between. Germline V CDR1 and CDR2: KGHSH, LQKENI. The CDR3 sequence is 15 residues long. The sequenced part of the CDR3 DNA is TGTGCCAGCTCACCCCCGGAGCGGGGCACAGATACG. This translates into CASSPPERGTDT. The whole CDR3 is CASSPPERGTDTQYF.

A remark on this clone: With the read ending 3 residues before the CDR3 end, the germline J gene is used to fill in that end. This chain uses TRBV9 with TRBJ2-5; D is perhaps TRBD2 (5 bases). V was shortened by 4 bases and J by 2 bases, with 12 bases between the two germline ends. Germline V gene lookup returns CDR1 SGDLS and CDR2 YYNGEE. The CDR3 consists of 14 residues. CDR3 bases read: TGTGCCAGCAGCTTGACCGGGGAACAAGAGACC. Translating it yields CASSLTGEQET. The full-length CDR3 reads as CASSLTGEQETQYF.

A word on this clone: Sequencing ends 3 residues short of the CDR3 end; the germline J gene provides the rest. V and J are TRBV28 and TRBJ2-7; 7 bases fit TRBD2. This CDR3 has 18 amino acids. V was clipped by 2 bases and J by 6 bases; unmatched bases: 19. CDR1 is MDHEN and CDR2 is SYDVKM in the germline V gene. CDR3 sequence reads: CASSLKGPGGLIPSEQYF. The part of the CDR3 DNA that was read is TGTGCCAGCAGTTTAAAAGGGCCGGGGGGACTCATCCCCTCCGAG.

About this clone itself: The DNA ends 3 residues before the CDR3 does, and the rest of the CDR3 is filled in from the germline J gene. The chain employs TRBV10-3 and TRBJ1-5, with D perhaps matching TRBD1 (6 bases). V was trimmed by 3 bases and J by 2 bases, leaving 11 bases between them. Germline V gene lookup returns CDR1 ENHRY and CDR2 SYGVKD. The CDR3 length is 15 residues. The CDR3 reads CAISDRGAGNQPQHF. The part of the CDR3 DNA that was read is TGTGCCATCAGTGACCGGGGGGCAGGCAATCAGCCC.

Remarks on this clone: The read comes to an end 3 residues before the CDR3 does, leaving the germline J gene to fill in the end. V is TRBV7-6 and J is TRBJ1-6, with TRBD1 as a possible D gene (6 bases). This CDR3 spans 17 amino acids. V was cut by 1 base and J by 4 bases, with 14 bases left in between. The germline gives CDR1 SGHVS, CDR2 FNYEAQ. The CDR3 loop reads CASSLGPQGSYNSPLHF. The sequenced CDR3 bases are TGTGCCAGCAGCTTAGGCCCCCAGGGGAGTTATAATTCACCC.

With respect to this clone: The observed sequence ends 3 residues before the CDR3 terminus, with the missing tail filled in from the germline J gene. V is TRBV5-1 and J is TRBJ2-5, with TRBD2 matching 9 bases. With V trimmed by 0 bases and J by 5 bases, 5 bases remained unmatched. In germline, CDR1 is SGHRS, CDR2 YFSETQ. This CDR3 has 15 residues. CDR3: CASSLDPGLAETQYF. Partial CDR3 DNA: TGCGCCAGCAGCTTGGACCCCGGACTAGCGGAGACC.

With respect to this clone: Read data end 3 residues before the CDR3 end; the end is taken from the germline J gene. This chain joins TRBV19 and TRBJ1-5, with D possibly TRBD1 on 6 matching bases. Germline V CDR1 and CDR2: LNHDA, SQIVND (reference sequence). V gave up 4 bases and J gave up 0 bases, with 10 bases separating them. This CDR3 has 15 residues. CDR3 in amino acids: CASSTPDSSNQPQHF. The DNA read from the CDR3 is TGTGCCAGTAGTACACCGGACAGTAGCAATCAGCCC. The full variable domain, in which reference TRBV19 and TRBJ1-5 provide the parts outside the CDR3, is DGGITQSPKYLFRKEGQNVTLSCEQNLNHDAMYWYRQDPGQGLRLIYYSQIVNDFQKGDIAEGYSVSREKKESFPLTVTSAQKNPTAFYLCASSTPDSSNQPQHFGDGTRLSIL.

As regards this clone: The read finishes 3 residues shy of the CDR3 end, and the germline J gene is used to complete it. The chain uses TRBV5-1 and TRBJ2-5, with 11 bases lining up with TRBD1. This CDR3 contains 16 residues. Germline values: CDR1 SGHRS, CDR2 YFSETQ. J gave up 4 bases and V 0 bases, and 5 bases lay outside the gene matches. The sequenced CDR3 bases are TGCGCCAGCAGCTTGGAAGGGACAGGGGGTGGAGAGACC. This gives the protein CASSLEGTGGGET. The complete CDR3 reads CASSLEGTGGGETQYF.

In regard to this clone: Read sequence stops 3 residues before the CDR3 end, and the germline J gene provides the missing end. The chain links TRBV20-1 to TRBJ1-5, with TRBD1 matching over 7 bases. The CDR3 spans 15 residues. Unmatched junction bases numbered 6, after V lost 4 bases and J lost 0 bases. The germline CDR1 and CDR2 sequences are DFQATT and SNEGSKA (reference sequence). The covered CDR3 bases are TGCAGTGCTACCGGGACAGACTATAGCAATCAGCCC. It yields the protein CSATGTDYSNQP. The whole CDR3 sequence is CSATGTDYSNQPQHF.